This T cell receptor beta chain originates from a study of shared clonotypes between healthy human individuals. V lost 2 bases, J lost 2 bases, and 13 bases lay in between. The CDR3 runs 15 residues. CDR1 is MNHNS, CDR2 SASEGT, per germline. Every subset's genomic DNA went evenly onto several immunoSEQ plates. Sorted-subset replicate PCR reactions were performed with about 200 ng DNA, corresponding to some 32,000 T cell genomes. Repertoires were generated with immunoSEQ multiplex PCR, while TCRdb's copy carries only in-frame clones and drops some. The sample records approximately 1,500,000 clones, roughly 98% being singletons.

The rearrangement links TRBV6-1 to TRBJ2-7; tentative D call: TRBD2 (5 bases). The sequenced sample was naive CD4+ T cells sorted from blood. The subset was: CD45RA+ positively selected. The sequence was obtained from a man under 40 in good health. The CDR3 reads CASSEMASLAYEQYF. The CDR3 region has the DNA TGTGCCAGCAGTGAAATGGCTAGCTTAGCCTACGAGCAGTACTTC.